A single sample gave rise to the 5 T cell receptor beta chains below, sequenced in a study of CD8 T cells in Susac syndrome. The RNA input was about 0.45 to 1 ug, and it was reverse transcribed with random hexamers. TCRdb analysed the immunoSEQ multiplex PCR reads with MiXCR anew, one entry per CDR3 protein. Among about 300,000 distinct CDR3 sequences, about nine tenths were seen once, and the ten largest hold 0.18%. Source material: CD8+ T cells from PBMCs. The receptors were gathered from a human donor with multiple sclerosis.

The V gene is TRBV5-4, the J gene TRBJ1-1, with unresolved D. The CDR3 totals 12 residues. V was cut by 5 bases and J by 1 base, with 6 bases left in between. Per germline, CDR1 SGHNT and CDR2 YYREEE (reference sequence). CDR3 nucleotide sequence: TGTGCCAGCAGATGGCAGAACACTGAAGCTTTCTTT. Protein sequence: CASRWQNTEAFF.

J is TRBJ2-2 and V is TRBV6-5; D is perhaps TRBD1 (5 bases). The CDR3 length is 15 residues. Between the trimmed V and J ends, which lost 0 bases and 6 bases, there was a span of 11 bases. Germline values: CDR1 MNHEY, CDR2 SVGAGI. CDR3 DNA: TGTGCCAGCAGTTACTCTCAGGGATTCCCCGGGGAGCTGTTTTTT. This encodes CASSYSQGFPGELFF.

The chain couples TRBV19 to TRBJ2-7; weak D call: TRBD1 (5 bases). The CDR3 loop spans 14 amino acids. In germline, CDR1 is LNHDA, CDR2 SQIVND (reference sequence). Trimming pared 3 bases from V and 1 base from J, leaving 10 bases between. The CDR3 sequence is CASSIPGISYEQYF. The CDR3 DNA follows: TGTGCCAGTAGTATCCCAGGGATTTCCTACGAGCAGTACTTC.

The chain links TRBV28 to TRBJ2-3; either TRBD1 or TRBD2 may supply D (6 bases each). Germline V gives CDR1 MDHEN, CDR2 SYDVKM. Trimming shortened V by 11 bases and J by 3 bases, and 15 bases separated the two germline ends. This CDR3 is 13 amino acids long. CDR3 amino acids: CACQGRPTDTQYF. DNA of the CDR3: TGTGCCTGCCAGGGGAGGCCGACAGATACGCAGTATTTT.

The V call is TRBV24-1, the J call TRBJ2-3, with a possible D match to TRBD1 (5 bases). V lost 7 bases and J 4 bases, leaving 14 bases between the germline ends. Germline V lookup: CDR1 KGHDR, CDR2 SFDVKD. The CDR3 runs to 14 residues. CDR3 in amino acids: CATRGIRGADTQYF. CDR3 bases: TGTGCCACCAGGGGGATTAGGGGCGCAGATACGCAGTATTTT.